This TCR beta chain appears in the sequencing data of a study of OX40 agonist ivuxolimab in advanced cancers. In terms of the full investigation: The costimulatory receptor OX40 (CD134) was targeted by ivuxolimab, a fully human IgG2 agonistic monoclonal antibody. Intravenous ivuxolimab was administered to patients every 2 weeks at six dose levels: 0.01, 0.1, 0.3, 1.5, 3 and 10 mg/kg. Of the approximately 50 patients in dose escalation, approximately 20 had hepatocellular carcinoma, around 15 had melanoma, 9 had renal cell carcinoma and 9 had head and neck cancer. In the dose-escalation cohort, 82.7% of patients were male, and the mean age was approximately 64 years, with a range of roughly 20 to 80. Patients were allowed to have had prior anti-PD-1, anti-PD-L1 or anti-CTLA-4 therapy, and approximately 39% of the dose-escalation patients had been treated with checkpoint inhibitors. Partial responses were achieved by three dose-escalation patients, of whom one had hepatocellular carcinoma and two had cutaneous melanoma. The purpose of peripheral TCRbeta sequencing was to test whether ivuxolimab changed TCR sequence diversity and led to clonal T-cell expansion. The paper reports the monotherapy dose-escalation portion (N of about 52 patients) of the phase I ivuxolimab trial. What the study reported, not specific to this receptor: Low levels of normalized T-cell clonal expansion were also seen in some patients who did not respond. The antigen specificity of the peripheral T cells that underwent clonal expansion was not determined. After ivuxolimab, CD8+ T cells had more expanded clones than CD4+ T cells on average. At doses of 0.1 to 3.0 mg/kg, clonal expansion of both CD4+ and CD8+ blood T cells was observed from baseline to week 6. In partial responders in the 0.1-3.0 mg/kg groups, normalized peripheral clonal expansion was found to be among the lowest, especially among CD8+ T cells.

To sequence the TCRbeta CDR3 region, genomic DNA was isolated from the sorted cells. TCRbeta CDR3 regions were sequenced using the immunoSEQ Assay. TCRdb took over this immuneACCESS table, retaining in-frame rearrangements with V and J assigned. Such tables are incomplete; in checked studies, under half of the missing clones stem from an unresolved V gene, and the remainder is unexplained. The sample yields more than 30,000 clones; more than 70% were counted once. Roughly 25% of the sample is held by the ten biggest clonotypes. Notes on this clone: This receptor's antigen is unknown. No much larger clone exists at a distance of one base, and base qualities are not known.

Patients with autoimmune disease history or receiving systemic immunosuppression were excluded from the trial. Peripheral blood for TCR sequencing was collected from all dose cohorts at baseline, on cycle 4 day 1, and on cycle 7 day 1. The samples were drawn from a first-in-human, open-label, multicenter phase I dose-escalation trial of ivuxolimab. Adults with locally advanced or metastatic melanoma, renal cell carcinoma, hepatocellular carcinoma or head and neck squamous cell carcinoma were enrolled in the trial. CD4+ and CD8+ T cells were sorted separately from peripheral blood before TCR sequencing. Including the terminal cysteine and phenylalanine, the CDR3 comprises 13 residues. Just the 39-base CDR3 DNA is kept, in frame starting at base 1. CDR1 SQVTM and CDR2 ANQGSEA were looked up in the germline V gene. Here V drops 7 bases and J drops 4 bases, and the junction holds 4 bases not matched to any gene.

Source: CD4+ or CD8+ T cells sorted from blood, taken in a trial of the OX40 agonist ivuxolimab. The V and J genes are TRBV29-1 and TRBJ2-2; 9 junctional bases match TRBD2. The origin of this receptor is an adult with an advanced solid tumor such as melanoma, head and neck, liver or kidney cancer. CDR3 loop: CSGGRAGTGELFF. The nucleotide sequence reads as follows: TGCAGCGGCGGGAGGGCCGGCACCGGGGAGCTGTTTTTT.